The 10 T cell receptor beta chains below were found in one sample sequenced in a study of beta chain features in type 1 diabetes. Notes on the study in general: Significant though moderate, a shortening of TCRB CDR3s appeared in all four CD4+ subsets of Type 1 diabetes patients.

Antigen specificity for these receptors is unknown. Expressed TCRB transcripts got sequenced, as all isolated RNA was reverse transcribed. Method: immunoSEQ multiplex PCR; TCRdb's copy keeps in-frame clones and lacks some. The sample lists about 260,000 clones; 20% were seen once. The sequenced sample consisted of naive CD4+ T cells from blood. The receptors come from a woman aged 40-49 years with type 1 diabetes.

This clone was recorded a few times. CDR3 sequence reads: CASSAGTGVRFGQFF. In DNA form, the CDR3 reads TGTGCCAGCAGCGCCGGGACAGGGGTACGCTTTGGGCAGTTCTTC. The chain joins TRBV7-2 to TRBJ2-1; 10 bases fit TRBD1. The CDR3 sequence is 15 residues long. The V and J ends lost 5 bases and 12 bases, in that order; junction bases with no gene match: 13. Germline V lookup: CDR1 SGHTA, CDR2 FQGNSA.

This clone has a handful of counts. V gene TRBV5-4 combines with J gene TRBJ2-3; D is unresolved. Germline V CDR1 and CDR2: SGHNT, YYREEE (reference sequence). CDR3 size: 14 residues. The V end lost 1 base, the J end lost 2 bases, and 8 bases lay between the germline ends. This CDR3 is CASSLNEYTDTQYF. The CDR3, as DNA: TGTGCCAGCAGCTTGAACGAGTACACAGATACGCAGTATTTT.

This sequence joins TRBV7-9 and TRBJ2-7, with D perhaps TRBD1 (5 bases). The CDR3 contains 14 residues. Trimming removed 5 bases from V and 2 bases from J, with 13 bases in between. Germline-derived CDR1 and CDR2 are SEHNR and FQNEAQ (reference sequence). Written as DNA, the CDR3 is TGTGCCAGCAGCCCCAGGACATCACCCTACGAGCAGTACTTC. Amino acids: CASSPRTSPYEQYF.

This chain uses TRBV9 with TRBJ1-1; no clear D gene. This CDR3 has 16 amino acids. V dropped 4 bases and J dropped 0 bases, with 16 bases sitting between them. Germline-derived CDR1 and CDR2 are SGDLS and YYNGEE. The CDR3 nucleotides read TGTGCCAGCAGCCCCACCGGCCAGGCCATGAACACTGAAGCTTTCTTT. Its translation: CASSPTGQAMNTEAFF.

The V gene is TRBV28, the J gene TRBJ2-3, with 9 nucleotides matching TRBD2. CDR1 MDHEN and CDR2 SYDVKM come from the germline V gene. CDR3 length equals 13 residues. Trimming at V came to 8 bases and at J to 0 bases, leaving 0 bases not matched to a gene. CDR3 coding DNA: TGTGCCAGCGGACTAGCGAGCACAGATACGCAGTATTTT. Translating gives CASGLASTDTQYF.

As regards this clone: Other nucleotide sequences from this sample produce the same CDR3. The chain has TRBV18 and TRBJ1-2, with 8 bases identical to TRBD1. Losses at the gene ends were 6 bases for V and 3 bases for J; bases not matched to a gene: 3. Germline CDR1 reads KGHSH; CDR2 reads LQKENI. The CDR3 runs 13 residues. The CDR3 here is CASSQGADYGYTF. As DNA, the CDR3 is TGTGCCAGCTCGCAGGGGGCAGACTATGGCTACACCTTC.

This clone came up a few times. This sequence joins TRBV5-1 and TRBJ2-1; D is perhaps TRBD2 (5 bases). CDR3 length equals 16 residues. CDR1 and CDR2 from the germline V gene are SGHRS and YFSETQ. Between the trimmed V and J ends, which lost 0 bases and 6 bases, there was a span of 16 bases. The CDR3 DNA is TGCGCCAGCAGCTTGGAGTTTCCTAGGAGCGGCAATGAGCAGTTCTTC. Translated: CASSLEFPRSGNEQFF.

The rearrangement uses TRBV18 and TRBJ1-2, with 7 bases that match TRBD1. This CDR3 has 16 residues. Per the germline V gene, CDR1 is KGHSH and CDR2 is LQKENI. V was clipped by 1 base and J by 4 bases; unmatched bases: 9. The CDR3 DNA sequence: TGTGCCAGCTCACCACAAGAGGGACAGTTTACCTATGGCTACACCTTC. Protein product: CASSPQEGQFTYGYTF.

To note about this clone: The identical CDR3 is also encoded by other nucleotide sequences in the sample. The chain recombines TRBV7-9 with TRBJ2-5, with TRBD1 matching over 7 bases. Germline V gene data show CDR1 as SEHNR and CDR2 as FQNEAQ (reference sequence). The CDR3 has 13 amino acids. V was pared by 5 bases and J by 1 base, with 1 base of the junction left unmatched. The CDR3 region is CASSRDSQETQYF. In DNA, the CDR3 is TGTGCCAGCAGCCGGGACAGCCAAGAGACCCAGTACTTC.

The sample holds a few counts of this clone. J is TRBJ2-1 and V is TRBV29-1, with TRBD2 identical over 7 bases. The CDR3 is 13 residues long. V lost 3 bases to trimming and J lost 8 bases; unmatched junction nucleotides: 7. In germline, CDR1 is SQVTM, CDR2 ANQGSEA. The CDR3 bases are TGCAGCGTTGAGGTCCAGCGGGGCGATGAGCAGTTCTTC. Protein sequence: CSVEVQRGDEQFF.